These 20 T cell receptor beta chains were all obtained from the same sample, sequenced in a study of regulatory T cells in long-lasting Graves disease. Indicated time point: persistent/refractory GD, antithyroid drugs over 5 years with positive TRAb. The TCR library was prepared using RNA isolated from PBMCs. Building the TCR beta libraries relied on iRepertoire HTBI primers, and CDR3 regions underwent Arm-PCR. TCRdb ran MiXCR on the multiplex PCR reads and lists one entry per CDR3 protein. The table records about 430,000 distinct CDR3 sequences, roughly 23% of them present only once. The starting material was peripheral blood mononuclear cells (PBMCs), obtained when the disease was refractory, from a patient treated with antithyroid drugs. The receptors derive from a female donor with Graves disease.

CDR3 sequence (DNA): TGTGCCAGCAGTACCGGGACACTGGATGAAAAACTGTTTTTT. Protein sequence: CASSTGTLDEKLFF. The V call is TRBV25-1, the J call TRBJ1-4, with D tentatively TRBD1 (6 bases). CDR1 is MGHDK and CDR2 is SYGVNS in the germline V gene. The germline V and J ends were trimmed by 5 bases and 6 bases, with 13 bases remaining between them. This CDR3 spans 14 amino acids.

There are a few counts of this clonotype. This chain uses TRBV19 with TRBJ1-1; D is perhaps TRBD1 (5 bases). This CDR3 spans 12 amino acids. Trimming took 5 bases from V and 7 from J, leaving 11 bases between them. Germline V gene sequence: CDR1 LNHDA, CDR2 SQIVND (reference sequence). The CDR3 loop reads CASSQRDFEAFF. CDR3 nucleotide sequence: TGTGCCAGTAGTCAGCGGGACTTTGAAGCTTTCTTT.

Details on this clonotype: A far larger clone lies a single base away; this is likely a read error. The V call is TRBV10-3, the J call TRBJ2-4; D remains unclear. The CDR3 totals 11 residues. Trimming cost V 2 bases and J 6 bases, with 2 bases left between them. Germline CDR1 and CDR2: ENHRY and SYGVKD. CDR3 coding DNA: TGTGCCATCAGTGAGGGAAACATTCAGTACTTC. Residues: CAISEGNIQYF.

The table lists this clonotype with a count of one. The chain employs TRBV15 and TRBJ2-3; TRBD2 matches 14 bases. This CDR3 contains 21 residues. V lost 1 base to trimming and J lost 0 bases; unmatched junction nucleotides: 12. Germline values: CDR1 LNHNV, CDR2 YYDKDF (reference sequence). The CDR3 reads CATSRAKPGLAGESSTDTQYF. The CDR3 region has the DNA TGTGCCACCAGCAGAGCCAAACCGGGACTAGCGGGAGAAAGTAGCACAGATACGCAGTATTTT.

The chain combines TRBV18 with TRBJ2-7; D could derive from TRBD1 or TRBD2 (6 bases each). The CDR3 is 16 amino acids. V dropped 1 base and J dropped 1 base, with 14 bases sitting between them. From germline, CDR1 is KGHSH and CDR2 LQKENI. The CDR3 DNA follows: TGTGCCAGCTCACCACAGGGGGACTCCGGGTCCTACGAGCAGTACTTC. Amino acid sequence: CASSPQGDSGSYEQYF.

This clonotype was detected ten times or more. The chain employs TRBV19 and TRBJ2-5; 7 bases agree with TRBD2. There are 13 residues in the CDR3. With 6 bases clipped from V and 0 bases from J, the junction kept 1 base outside the gene matches. Germline CDR1 and CDR2: LNHDA and SQIVND (reference sequence). CDR3 protein: CASRGTNQETQYF. In DNA, the CDR3 is TGTGCCAGTAGGGGGACTAACCAAGAGACCCAGTACTTC.

This clonotype was detected a few times. This sequence joins TRBV28 and TRBJ2-1, with 9 nucleotides matching TRBD2. The CDR3 consists of 14 residues. The germline gives CDR1 MDHEN, CDR2 SYDVKM. J lost 4 bases, V lost 5 bases, and 3 bases had no gene match. The CDR3 spells CASSELAGYNEQFF. The CDR3 DNA sequence: TGTGCCAGCAGTGAGCTAGCGGGGTACAATGAGCAGTTCTTC.

Only a few counts were recorded for this clonotype. One junction end does not reproduce the germline sequence, and a read error may be involved. The chain carries TRBV6-2 or TRBV6-3 and TRBJ1-5; TRBD1 is a possible D gene (6 bases). Germline CDR1 is MNHEY and CDR2 is SVGEGT. There are 15 residues in the CDR3. CDR3 in DNA: TGTGCCAGCAGTACAACAGGGACAAACAATCAGCCCCGGCATTTT. Translation: CASSTTGTNNQPRHF.

Ten or more counts support this clonotype. The gene calls are TRBV30 and TRBJ1-1; the D is unclear. The CDR3 consists of 12 residues. Germline assignment: CDR1 GTSNPN and CDR2 SVGIG (reference sequence). With 1 base removed from V and 1 base from J, the gap between germline ends came to 4 bases. CDR3 sequence reads: CAWSESNTEAFF. CDR3 bases: TGTGCCTGGAGTGAATCGAACACTGAAGCTTTCTTT.

As regards this clonotype: Here the CDR3 omits its conserved ending phenylalanine or tryptophan, so a read error is the likely source. The chain couples TRBV7-3 to TRBJ1-1; D is ambiguous. V lost 5 bases and J 4 bases, leaving 17 bases between the germline ends. Germline V gene sequence: CDR1 SGHTA, CDR2 FQGTGA. CDR3 length: 15 residues. CDR3 residues: CASSTSGMPGTEAFY. CDR3 nucleotides: TGTGCCAGCAGCACATCCGGGATGCCGGGCACTGAAGCTTTCTAT.

This clonotype was detected many times. This chain uses TRBV12-3 or TRBV12-4 with TRBJ2-7; D ambiguous. This CDR3 has 14 amino acids. V lost 4 bases, J lost 0 bases, and 10 bases lay in between. The DNA of the CDR3 is TGTGCCAGCAGTTCCAGTTGGAACTCCTACGAGCAGTACTTC. Translated: CASSSSWNSYEQYF.

This clonotype was observed a handful of times. The chain carries TRBV7-8 and TRBJ2-7; a possible D gene is TRBD2 (7 bases). The germline V gene has CDR1 SGHVS and CDR2 FQNEAQ. The CDR3 spans 16 residues. V was clipped by 1 base and J by 5 bases, with 18 bases between them. CDR3 in amino acids: CASSLEGGGSGDEQYF. The CDR3 nucleotides are TGTGCCAGCAGCTTAGAGGGGGGCGGGAGCGGTGACGAGCAGTACTTC.

Remarks on this clonotype: A much larger clone differs from this one at a single base, so this may be a read error. The chain is built from TRBV28 and TRBJ1-1; 7 bases match TRBD1. CDR1 and CDR2 (germline): MDHEN, SYDVKM. The CDR3 length is 13 residues. The CDR3 region has the DNA TGTACCAGCAGGGAACCAGGGGGCACTGAAGCTTTCTTT. This sequence encodes CTSREPGGTEAFF.

The chain joins TRBV7-9 to TRBJ2-1; the D gene is possibly TRBD1 (6 bases). V was cut by 2 bases and J by 9 bases, with 14 bases left in between. CDR1 SEHNR and CDR2 FQNEAQ come from the germline V gene (reference sequence). The CDR3 totals 14 residues. The CDR3 sequence is CASSLTKVQGEQFF. The CDR3 DNA reads as TGTGCCAGCAGCTTAACTAAGGTACAGGGTGAGCAGTTCTTC.

In its sample, this clonotype was seen a few times. The rearrangement links TRBV20-1 to TRBJ1-4; TRBD1 matches at 7 bases. The V gene end was trimmed by 6 bases and the J gene end by 0 bases; junction bases not matched to a gene: 19. This CDR3 contains 19 residues. The germline gives CDR1 DFQATT, CDR2 SNEGSKA (reference sequence). DNA of the CDR3: TGCAGTGCCACTCCGAGCTTAACAGGGGAGGCGTCAACTAATGAAAAACTGTTTTTT. As protein: CSATPSLTGEASTNEKLFF.

A few counts support this clonotype. The rearrangement links TRBV6-2 or TRBV6-3 to TRBJ1-4; D is ambiguous. Germline assignment: CDR1 MNHEY and CDR2 SVGEGT. This CDR3 has 12 residues. Trimming removed 5 bases at V and 7 bases at J, with 8 bases between. CDR3 residues: CASSTRGEKLFF. The CDR3 DNA follows: TGTGCCAGCAGTACCCGCGGTGAAAAACTGTTTTTT.

The rearrangement links TRBV20-1 to TRBJ2-1, with D maybe TRBD2 (6 bases). V shed 5 bases and J shed 9 bases, with 11 bases lying between them. This CDR3 is built from 11 residues. Germline CDR1 reads DFQATT; CDR2 reads SNEGSKA (reference sequence). CDR3 region: CSAPTSTEQFF. As DNA, the CDR3 is TGCAGTGCTCCGACTAGTACTGAGCAGTTCTTC.

This clonotype showed up many times. The chain links TRBV6-1 to TRBJ1-6; no reliable D call. This CDR3 has 13 amino acids. Germline V gene data show CDR1 as MNHNS and CDR2 as SASEGT. V was clipped by 4 bases and J by 9 bases, with 10 bases between them. The CDR3 loop is CASSGRGSSPLHF. Here the CDR3 DNA reads TGTGCCAGCAGTGGAAGAGGAAGTTCACCCCTCCACTTT.

The V call is TRBV20-1, the J call TRBJ1-5; D ambiguous. Germline-derived CDR1 and CDR2 are DFQATT and SNEGSKA (reference sequence). The CDR3 loop spans 14 amino acids. Trimming shortened V by 3 bases and J by 0 bases, and 9 bases separated the two germline ends. The CDR3 bases are TGCAGTGCTAGCCCAGGCCTTAGCAATCAGCCCCAGCATTTT. This encodes CSASPGLSNQPQHF.

V usage is TRBV15 and J usage is TRBJ2-6; no reliable D call. The CDR3 runs to 15 residues. Germline loops: CDR1 LNHNV, CDR2 YYDKDF (reference sequence). The V end was cut by 0 bases, the J end by 3 bases, with 6 bases between. The CDR3 bases are TGTGCCACCAGCAGAGATCGAAGTGGGGCCAACGTCCTGACTTTC. It translates to CATSRDRSGANVLTF.